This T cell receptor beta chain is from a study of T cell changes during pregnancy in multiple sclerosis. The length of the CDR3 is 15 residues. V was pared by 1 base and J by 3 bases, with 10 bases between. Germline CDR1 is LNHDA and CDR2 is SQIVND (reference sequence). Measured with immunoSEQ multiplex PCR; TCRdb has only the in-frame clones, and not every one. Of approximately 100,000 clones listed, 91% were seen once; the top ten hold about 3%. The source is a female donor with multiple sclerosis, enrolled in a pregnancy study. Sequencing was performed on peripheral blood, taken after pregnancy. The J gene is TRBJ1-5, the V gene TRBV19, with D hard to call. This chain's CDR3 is CASSIGRIINQPQHF. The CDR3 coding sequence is TGTGCCAGTAGTATAGGGCGGATTATCAATCAGCCCCAGCATTTT. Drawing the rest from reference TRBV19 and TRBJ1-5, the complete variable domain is DGGITQSPKYLFRKEGQNVTLSCEQNLNHDAMYWYRQDPGQGLRLIYYSQIVNDFQKGDIAEGYSVSREKKESFPLTVTSAQKNPTAFYLCASSIGRIINQPQHFGDGTRLSIL.